Listed below are T cell receptor beta chains from one sample, sequenced in a study of T cell clones after liver transplantation. Profiled with immunoSEQ multiplex PCR; TCRdb holds only in-frame clones, not every one. Of approximately 100,000 clones detected, 75% to 85% appear once; the ten largest clones hold around 0.94%. The sample in question was CD4+ T cells from blood, obtained before liver transplant. Receptors were obtained from a human donor who received a liver transplant. The CDR3 runs from the conserved cysteine through the conserved F or W.

V gene | CDR3 length | CDR3 protein
TRBV11-2 | 14 | CASSLKTVNTEAFF
TRBV19 | 16 | CASSMLTSGGSYEQYF
TRBV28 | 16 | CASSSSGLVVSYEQYF
TRBV18 | 14 | CASSPGTGENEQYF
TRBV7-9 | 13 | CASSFTDRDKLFF
TRBV5-8 | 15 | CASSLVGQLNTEAFF
TRBV27 | 16 | CASRLGQGPYRSPLHF
TRBV13 | 16 | CASSLPTGGLVPEAFF
TRBV11-3 | 15 | CASSRRLAGRDEQFF
TRBV19 | 15 | CASSSGDLRNQPQHF
TRBV13 | 12 | CASVSSGNTIYF
TRBV15 | 19 | CATSRERHLAGGDTGELFF
TRBV5-4 | 15 | CASSSDPSGGQPQHF
TRBV18 | 18 | CASSQDRDPTLAKNIQYF
TRBV28 | 12 | CASSPGPAGYTF
TRBV5-8 | 14 | CASSFPGFNEKLFF
TRBV28 | 14 | CASTFGGGPYGAFF
TRBV6-6 | 16 | CASRLGTSGRTDTQYF
TRBV5-1 | 14 | CASGSGASTDTQYF
TRBV15 | 15 | CATSRGEGGLDEQYF
TRBV10-3 | 11 | CAISDGDGYTF
TRBV7-2 | 14 | CASSLARTSYEQYF
TRBV4-3 | 13 | CASSQLQGLEQYF
TRBV4-2 | 16 | CASSQELTLSYNEQFF